These 5 T cell receptor beta chains share one sample of origin, sequenced in a study of technical replicates of blood from several donors. Sequencing used immunoSEQ multiplex PCR; TCRdb keeps in-frame clones, though not all of them. In the table there are 55,000 to 80,000 clones, about 90% of which are singletons. Sequencing was carried out using PBMCs. The receptors were gathered from a human donor in good health. Some clones in this sample may be carry-over from other donors' samples.

The gene calls are TRBV5-1 and TRBJ2-7; 7 bases align to TRBD2. Germline V gene sequence: CDR1 SGHRS, CDR2 YFSETQ. V lost 3 bases to trimming and J lost 2 bases; unmatched junction nucleotides: 8. The CDR3 extends over 15 amino acids. The CDR3: CASSSTSTLPYEQYF. The CDR3 bases are TGCGCCAGCAGCTCGACTAGCACCTTGCCCTACGAGCAGTACTTC.

This chain uses TRBV7-9 with TRBJ2-5; TRBD2 might be the D (5 bases). Trimming removed 4 bases at V and 0 bases at J, with 12 bases between. From germline, CDR1 is SEHNR and CDR2 FQNEAQ (reference sequence). The CDR3 runs 15 residues. Here the CDR3 DNA reads TGTGCCAGCAGCTCTAGAGCGGAGAACCAAGAGACCCAGTACTTC. Its translation: CASSSRAENQETQYF.

The CDR3, as DNA: TGTGCCAGCAGTTACTCAGGAGGGAAGGGCTACACCTTC. It codes for CASSYSGGKGYTF. This chain links TRBV6-5 with TRBJ1-2; no reliable D call. Germline V CDR1 and CDR2: MNHEY, SVGAGI. V lost 0 bases and J lost 8, with 10 bases in between. This CDR3 is 13 amino acids long.

V gene TRBV9 combines with J gene TRBJ2-7; weak D call: TRBD2 (6 bases). V was pared by 1 base and J by 3 bases, with 14 bases between. This CDR3 spans 15 amino acids. Germline CDR1 and CDR2: SGDLS and YYNGEE. CDR3 bases: TGTGCCAGCAGCGTATCCCCTAGCGCTGTCTACGAGCAGTACTTC. Its protein product is CASSVSPSAVYEQYF.

The chain has TRBV15 and TRBJ2-7, with 13 bases aligning to TRBD2. With V trimmed by 2 bases and J by 6 bases, 4 bases remained unmatched. This CDR3 contains 15 residues. Germline V gene lookup returns CDR1 LNHNV and CDR2 YYDKDF (reference sequence). CDR3 protein: CATSRKGLAGSEQYF. CDR3 nucleotide sequence: TGTGCCACCAGCAGAAAGGGACTAGCGGGAAGCGAGCAGTACTTC.